This T cell receptor beta chain stems from a study of T cell responses to AZD1222 COVID-19 vaccine. Trimming cost V 7 bases and J 8 bases, with 29 bases left between them. Germline assignment: CDR1 MGHDK and CDR2 SYGVNS. The CDR3 covers 18 residues. Study-level points and caveats: Spike was spanned by vaccine-associated CD4 TCRs, with dominance at 160-218 and 743-854. Nearly half of spike-specific TCRs reportedly target unmutated variant regions. The donor group comprised mostly white British people and more females; the analysis possibly underestimated clonal diversity. The study identified only five to seven AZD1222 recipients as seropositive at baseline.

Some clones are missing from TCRdb's copy, which holds only in-frame ones; the method was immunoSEQ multiplex PCR. In the table there are roughly 100,000 clones, 90% to 95% of which are singletons. Comment on this clone: Its antigen is unidentified.

The sample was peripheral blood, taken on day 0 of AZD1222 vaccination. This chain links TRBV25-1 with TRBJ1-4, with a tentative D call TRBD1 (6 bases). This TCR came from an adult in good health. CDR3 loop: CASTPSGQGYPLREKLFF. Written as DNA, the CDR3 is TGTGCCAGCACCCCCAGCGGGCAGGGGTACCCACTACGAGAAAAACTGTTTTTT.